A single T cell receptor (beta chain) is shown here with its context. The CDR3 sequence is 14 residues long. Trimming removed 8 bases from V and 4 bases from J; junction bases left unmatched: 5. Germline V gene data show CDR1 as MNHEY and CDR2 as SMNVEV (reference sequence). This record belongs to a study of Ad26.COV2.S vaccination and SARS-CoV-2 variants. Clones were sequenced by immunoSEQ multiplex PCR, and TCRdb holds only the in-frame ones, with some missing. The sample lists about 350,000 clones, 75% to 90% occurring once. The treatment was: some 20 received Ad26.COV2.S at low or high dose, single or two shots; about 5 received placebo; per-sample allocation not given. Sampling was done on day 63 after the first vaccine or placebo injection.

The rearrangement uses TRBV27 and TRBJ2-2, with 9 bases aligning to TRBD1. The sequence came from a person between 18 and 65 years old who received the Ad26.COV2.S COVID-19 vaccine or a placebo. The material sequenced was peripheral blood, taken in a trial of Ad26.COV2.S vaccine versus placebo. The CDR3 spells CASPGTGFTGELFF. CDR3 nucleotides: TGTGCCAGCCCCGGGACAGGGTTCACCGGGGAGCTGTTTTTT.